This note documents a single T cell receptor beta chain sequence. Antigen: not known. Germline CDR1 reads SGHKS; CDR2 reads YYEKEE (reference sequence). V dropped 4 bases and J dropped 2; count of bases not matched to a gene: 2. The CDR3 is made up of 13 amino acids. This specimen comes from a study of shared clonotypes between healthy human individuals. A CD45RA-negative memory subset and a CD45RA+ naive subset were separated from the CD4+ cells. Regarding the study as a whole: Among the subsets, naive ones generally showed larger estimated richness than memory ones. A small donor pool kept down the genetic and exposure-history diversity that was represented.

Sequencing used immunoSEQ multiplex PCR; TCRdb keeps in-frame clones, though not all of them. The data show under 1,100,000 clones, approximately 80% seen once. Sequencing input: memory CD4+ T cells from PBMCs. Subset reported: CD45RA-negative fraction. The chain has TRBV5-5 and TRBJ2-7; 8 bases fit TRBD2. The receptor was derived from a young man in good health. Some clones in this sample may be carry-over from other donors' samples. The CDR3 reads CASSRGGTYEQYF. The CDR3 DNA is TGTGCCAGCAGCCGGGGGGGAACCTACGAGCAGTACTTC.